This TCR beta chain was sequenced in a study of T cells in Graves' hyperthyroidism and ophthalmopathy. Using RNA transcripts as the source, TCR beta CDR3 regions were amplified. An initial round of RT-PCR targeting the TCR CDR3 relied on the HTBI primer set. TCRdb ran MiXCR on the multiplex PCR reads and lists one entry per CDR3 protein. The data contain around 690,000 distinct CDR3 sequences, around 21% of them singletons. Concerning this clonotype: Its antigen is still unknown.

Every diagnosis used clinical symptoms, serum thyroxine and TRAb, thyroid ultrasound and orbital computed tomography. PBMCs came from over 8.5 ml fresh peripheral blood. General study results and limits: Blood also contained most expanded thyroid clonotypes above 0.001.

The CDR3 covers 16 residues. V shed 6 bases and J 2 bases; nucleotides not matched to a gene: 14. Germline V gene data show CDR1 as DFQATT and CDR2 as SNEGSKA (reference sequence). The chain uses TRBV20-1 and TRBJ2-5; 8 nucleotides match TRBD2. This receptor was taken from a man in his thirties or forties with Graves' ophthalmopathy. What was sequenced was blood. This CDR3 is CSAPRAGGAYQETQYF. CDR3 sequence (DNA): TGCAGTGCCCCGCGGGCGGGGGGAGCGTATCAAGAGACCCAGTACTTC.